Below, one TCR beta chain is given with its context. As yet, its antigen is unknown. The sample belongs to a study of T cell responses to AZD1222 COVID-19 vaccine. Study-level results: Only after the peak T cell response were repertoires sampled. Clonal diversity may have been underestimated in mostly white British donors.

Data came from immunoSEQ multiplex PCR; TCRdb stores just in-frame clones and leaves some out. The sample lists 100,000 or so clones; around 84% were seen once. The sequenced sample was peripheral blood, obtained 28 days after the second AZD1222 dose. The origin of this receptor is an adult who received the AZD1222 COVID-19 vaccine.

This chain's CDR3 is CASSPRRIRVNTEAFF. The CDR3, as DNA: TGTGCCAGCAGTCCCCGAAGGATCCGAGTGAACACTGAAGCTTTCTTT. The chain uses TRBV28 and TRBJ1-1; D is uncertain. Germline V gene sequence: CDR1 MDHEN, CDR2 SYDVKM. V lost 5 bases and J 0 bases, leaving 16 bases between the germline ends. The CDR3 is 16 amino acids.